One and the same sample provided the 8 T cell receptor beta chains below, sequenced in a study of response to subunit inactivated influenza vaccine. Via MiXCR, TCRdb re-called the RT-PCR reads, giving one row per CDR3 protein. The data show hundreds of thousands of distinct CDR3 sequences, with about 15% seen just once and around 6.5% held by the top ten. The input for sequencing was PBMCs from blood, taken less than 15 days before vaccination. Receptors were obtained from a man in his forties or fifties who received an inactivated influenza vaccine.

This clonotype occurred many times. This rearrangement joins TRBV7-9 to TRBJ2-2; D gene uncertain. Germline lookup yields CDR1 SEHNR and CDR2 FQNEAQ (reference sequence). The CDR3 extends over 11 amino acids. V lost 8 bases and J lost 8, with 9 bases in between. CDR3 loop: CASLPWGELFF. The CDR3 nucleotides are TGTGCCAGCCTACCTTGGGGGGAGCTGTTTTTT.

This clonotype was counted only a few times. The chain links TRBV5-1 to TRBJ2-5; D may be TRBD2 (5 bases). From germline, CDR1 is SGHRS and CDR2 YFSETQ. CDR3 size: 16 residues. V shed 2 bases and J shed 5 bases, with 19 bases lying between them. In DNA form, the CDR3 reads TGCGCCAGCAGCTTTGGAGGCAGCCCGATTGTGGAGACCCAGTACTTC. Encoded protein: CASSFGGSPIVETQYF.

The chain links TRBV18 to TRBJ2-1; D is perhaps TRBD1 or TRBD2 (5 bases each). The CDR3 runs to 15 residues. Deletions cut 6 bases from V and 7 bases from J, with 19 bases between. Germline V gives CDR1 KGHSH, CDR2 LQKENI. The CDR3 nucleotides read TGTGCCAGCTCGCCAAGAGGGACGAGAGTGAATGAGCAGTTCTTC. Translation: CASSPRGTRVNEQFF.

This clonotype was seen a few times. This chain links TRBV4-3 with TRBJ2-3, with 11 bases aligning to TRBD2. This CDR3 spans 18 amino acids. From germline, CDR1 is LGHNA and CDR2 YSLEER. V shed 4 bases, J shed 3 bases, and the junction held 12 bases outside the gene matches. CDR3 nucleotides: TGCGCCAGCAGCCGCGGGACTAGCGGTTATAGGGGGACAGATACGCAGTATTTT. Amino acid sequence: CASSRGTSGYRGTDTQYF.

This clonotype was detected only a few times. The rearrangement joins TRBV7-2 to TRBJ2-7; no clear D. V was clipped by 5 bases and J by 1 base, with 6 bases between them. This CDR3 contains 12 residues. CDR1 and CDR2 (germline): SGHTA, FQGNSA. As DNA, the CDR3 is TGTGCCAGCAGCGCCCTGTCCTACGAGCAGTACTTC. As protein: CASSALSYEQYF.

CDR3 protein: CASLLGANTGELFF. CDR3 DNA: TGTGCCAGCCTCCTCGGGGCGAACACCGGGGAGCTGTTTTTT. The V gene is TRBV12-3 or TRBV12-4, the J gene TRBJ2-2; D possibly corresponds to TRBD2 (5 bases). The germline V and J ends were trimmed by 8 bases and 0 bases, with 10 bases remaining between them. The CDR3 contains 14 residues.

The rearrangement joins TRBV9 to TRBJ2-2; D unresolved. The CDR3 spans 14 residues. The ends were cut back, 0 bases at V and 10 bases at J, with 13 bases in the middle. The germline V gene has CDR1 SGDLS and CDR2 YYNGEE. The CDR3 DNA is TGTGCCAGCAGCGTAGGTTTAGTGCGGACGGAGCTGTTTTTT. This sequence encodes CASSVGLVRTELFF.

The V call is TRBV18, the J call TRBJ1-1, with D perhaps matching TRBD1 (6 bases). There are 16 residues in the CDR3. V lost 1 base and J 5 bases, leaving 17 bases between the germline ends. CDR1 is KGHSH and CDR2 is LQKENI in the germline V gene. DNA for the CDR3: TGTGCCAGCTCACCACAGACAGGCATGACATTAACTGAAGCTTTCTTT. It specifies CASSPQTGMTLTEAFF.